The 18 T cell receptor beta chains below come from one sample, sequenced in a study of tumor and adjacent non-tumor tissue in lung cancer. The template was RNA from unsorted bulk tissue. The normal lung tissue was taken more than 3 cm from the tumor edge. TCRbeta libraries were built with three rounds of nested PCR, modified from ARM-PCR. TCRdb re-derived calls from the multiplex PCR reads in MiXCR, one entry per CDR3 protein. The sample lists 90,000 to 100,000 distinct CDR3 sequences, approximately 80% occurring once. The sequenced material came from distant non-tumor lung tissue. These receptors were collected from a man aged 55-75 years with small cell lung cancer.

This clonotype was detected many times. V usage is TRBV6-1 and J usage is TRBJ2-5, with D possibly TRBD1 on 6 matching bases. This CDR3 has 15 amino acids. Germline V gene lookup returns CDR1 MNHNS and CDR2 SASEGT. Trimming removed 5 bases at V and 1 base at J, with 14 bases between. CDR3 loop: CASSTPGHLQETQYF. DNA for the CDR3: TGTGCCAGCAGTACCCCGGGACACCTCCAAGAGACCCAGTACTTC.

This clonotype turned up a few times. The junction differs from germline at one of its ends, possibly a read error. This rearrangement joins TRBV12-3 or TRBV12-4 to TRBJ2-2, with D possibly being TRBD2 (6 bases). The CDR3 totals 15 residues. The CDR3 loop is CVSSFSGTDIGELFF. CDR3 sequence (DNA): TGTGTCAGCAGTTTCTCTGGGACTGACATCGGGGAGCTGTTTTTT.

The chain employs TRBV5-1 and TRBJ2-2; a possible D gene is TRBD2 (7 bases). The CDR3 spans 16 residues. The ends were cut back, 0 bases at V and 9 bases at J, with 18 bases in the middle. From germline, CDR1 is SGHRS and CDR2 YFSETQ. This CDR3 reads CASSLEGGTDARELFF. The CDR3 DNA is TGCGCCAGCAGCTTGGAGGGGGGGACGGACGCCCGGGAGCTGTTTTTT.

Concerning this clonotype itself: The junction and the germline gene differ at one end; a read error may be behind it. The V gene is TRBV20-1, the J gene TRBJ1-1, with TRBD1 identical over 7 bases. The CDR3 runs 18 residues. Germline lookup yields CDR1 DFQATT and CDR2 SNEGSKA (reference sequence). The CDR3 loop reads CSSRNLYRGGGGNTGAFF. The CDR3 DNA follows: TGCAGTTCTAGAAATCTCTACAGGGGCGGAGGAGGGAACACTGGAGCTTTCTTT.

This clonotype was found a few times. A single base separates this from a much larger clone, so it may be a read error. This chain joins TRBV6-6 and TRBJ2-3; D uncertain. The CDR3 runs 14 residues. The germline V and J ends were trimmed by 4 bases and 4 bases, with 12 bases remaining between them. Looked up from germline, CDR1 is MNHNY and CDR2 is SVGAGI (reference sequence). The CDR3: CASSLIRCSDTQYF. The CDR3 DNA reads TGTGCCAGCAGTTTAATCCGGTGCTCAGATACGCAGTATTTT.

A note on this clonotype: At one end the junction does not follow the germline gene, possibly because of a read error. The rearrangement joins TRBV11-2 to TRBJ2-1; the match to TRBD2 covers 7 bases. There are 15 residues in the CDR3. Germline V lookup: CDR1 SGHAT, CDR2 FQNNGV. CDR3 sequence reads: CTSSLENSGYNGQFF. The DNA of the CDR3 is TGTACCAGCAGCCTAGAAAATAGCGGGTACAATGGGCAGTTCTTC.

This clonotype was recorded only once. The CDR3 ends on some other residue instead of the conserved phenylalanine or tryptophan, so this is likely a read error. This sequence joins TRBV29-1 and TRBJ2-2, with 8 bases matching TRBD2. The CDR3 consists of 14 residues. The V gene's germline CDR1 is SQVTM and CDR2 ANQGSEA. Losses at the gene ends were 8 bases for V and 6 bases for J; bases not matched to a gene: 11. The CDR3 is CSFRGGRVAGELFL. In DNA form, the CDR3 reads TGCAGCTTCCGGGGGGGGAGGGTGGCCGGGGAGCTGTTTCTT.

This sequence joins TRBV4-1 and TRBJ2-7; no firm D call. V shed 10 bases and J shed 12 bases, with 31 bases lying between them. Germline V gives CDR1 MGHRA, CDR2 YSYEKL. The CDR3 spans 15 residues. CDR3 in amino acids: CANSQFSGGSYEWYF. The CDR3 DNA follows: TGCGCCAATAGCCAGTTCTCTGGCGGTTCCTACGAGTGGTACTTC.

This clonotype appeared once. V is TRBV10-3 and J is TRBJ2-7; 14 bases match TRBD2. This CDR3 has 18 residues. CDR1 ENHRY and CDR2 SYGVKD come from the germline V gene. DNA for the CDR3: TGTGCCATCAGTGAGTTTGGACAGCGGGGACTAGCGGGAGAGCATCAGTACGTA. Translation: CAISEFGQRGLAGEHQYV.

Comments on this clonotype: A much larger clonotype is one base distant, so this may be a read error. The chain links TRBV7-9 to TRBJ2-6; D uncertain. V lost 5 bases and J 4 bases, leaving 12 bases between the germline ends. The germline CDR1 and CDR2 sequences are SEHNR and FQNEAQ (reference sequence). The CDR3 spans 15 residues. CDR3 bases: TGTGCCAGCAGCCTAGGACGAGGAGGGGCCAACGTCCTGACTTTC. Translation: CASSLGRGGANVLTF.

In regard to this clonotype: One end of the junction is discordant with germline, which a read error may explain. The chain employs TRBV12-3 or TRBV12-4 and TRBJ2-6; TRBD1 matches 11 bases. This CDR3 comprises 15 residues. The CDR3, as DNA: TGTGCCAGCATGGACAGGGGGCTTGGGGCCAACATCCTGACTTTC. It translates to CASMDRGLGANILTF.

The CDR3: CASNHASGSNFGGETQYF. In DNA, the CDR3 is TGTGCCAGCAACCATGCCAGCGGGAGTAACTTTGGGGGGGAGACCCAGTACTTC. V usage is TRBV4-2 and J usage is TRBJ2-5; TRBD2 matches 8 bases. Germline V gene sequence: CDR1 LGHNA, CDR2 YNFKEQ. The CDR3 runs 18 residues. The trim removed 7 bases at V and 5 bases at J, leaving 21 bases unmatched.

The chain recombines TRBV11-2 with TRBJ2-5, with 8 positions matching TRBD2. CDR1 is SGHAT, CDR2 FQNNGV, per germline. V dropped 5 bases and J dropped 2; count of bases not matched to a gene: 16. CDR3 length: 18 amino acids. This CDR3 is CASSPSAGTRGVQETQYF. The CDR3 DNA reads as TGTGCCAGCAGCCCGTCGGCCGGGACTAGGGGAGTACAAGAGACCCAGTACTTC.

V usage is TRBV20-1 and J usage is TRBJ2-3; the match to TRBD2 covers 11 bases. The ends lost 6 bases at V and 7 bases at J; junction bases unmatched: 9. The CDR3 totals 14 residues. Germline V gives CDR1 DFQATT, CDR2 SNEGSKA (reference sequence). CDR3 protein: CSARGLAASYTQYF. The CDR3 nucleotides are TGCAGTGCCCGGGGACTAGCGGCATCGTATACGCAGTATTTT.

This clonotype was detected only once. One end of the junction fails to match germline, which may point to a read error. The chain combines TRBV11-1 with TRBJ2-1, with a possible D match to TRBD2 (7 bases). The CDR3 is made up of 18 amino acids. Germline lookup yields CDR1 SGHAT and CDR2 FQDESV (reference sequence). CDR3 residues: CANSSESRTRGSGNEQFF. For the CDR3, the DNA is TGTGCCAACAGCTCGGAATCGAGGACTAGGGGGAGTGGTAATGAGCAGTTCTTC.

About this clonotype: One end of the junction varies from germline; a read error may be responsible. The chain is built from TRBV6-4 and TRBJ2-1, with D tentatively TRBD2 (6 bases). Germline V gives CDR1 MRHNA, CDR2 SNTAGT. CDR3 size: 14 residues. The CDR3, as DNA: TGTGCCAACAGTGACCTACACGGAACGGGGGTTCGGTTCTTC. Translating it yields CANSDLHGTGVRFF.

Remarks on this clonotype: One end of the junction is discordant with germline, which a read error may explain. The chain recombines TRBV5-5 with TRBJ1-2; 10 nucleotides align to TRBD1. There are 13 residues in the CDR3. CDR1 is SGHKS and CDR2 is YYEKEE in the germline V gene (reference sequence). CDR3 amino acids: CASSLEGQGFGLF. The CDR3 region has the DNA TGCGCCAGCAGCTTGGAGGGACAGGGGTTCGGGCTCTTC.

A word on this clonotype: A read error may be the cause here, since a much bigger clone is one base away. This chain connects TRBV7-9 to TRBJ2-5; the match to TRBD2 covers 8 bases. After removal of 6 bases from V and 4 bases from J, the junction contained 13 bases not matched to a gene. The germline V gene encodes CDR1 SEHNR and CDR2 FQNEAQ (reference sequence). The length of the CDR3 is 16 residues. CDR3 region: CASSLFLAGPPETQYF. DNA for the CDR3: TGTGCCAGCAGTTTATTCTTAGCGGGGCCCCCAGAGACCCAGTACTTC. Full variable domain (missing parts from reference TRBV7-9 and TRBJ2-5): DTGVSQNPRHKITKRGQNVTFRCDPISEHNRLYWYRQTLGQGPEFLTYFQNEAQLEKSRLLSDRFSAERPKGSFSTLEIQRTEQGDSAMYLCASSLFLAGPPETQYFGPGTRLLVL.